The 12 T cell receptor beta chains given below trace back to one sample, sequenced in a study of breast tumors, draining lymph nodes, adjacent tissues. MiXCR, run by TCRdb on the multiplex PCR reads, gives a single entry per CDR3 protein. The table has 20,000 to 25,000 distinct CDR3 sequences, about 25% seen once; the top ten hold less than 15%. The source material was breast tumor tissue. The receptors stem from a female donor with breast cancer. Some clones in this sample may be carry-over from other donors' samples.

This chain uses TRBV18 with TRBJ2-3; D unclear. The CDR3 spans 16 residues. V shed 4 bases and J shed 0 bases, with 14 bases lying between them. Germline values: CDR1 KGHSH, CDR2 LQKENI. The CDR3: CASSLPGRVSTDTQYF. Written as DNA, the CDR3 is TGTGCCAGCTCACTCCCAGGACGGGTGAGCACAGATACGCAGTATTTT.

This clonotype was counted many times. V gene TRBV6-5 combines with J gene TRBJ2-1; TRBD2 aligns across 12 bases. This CDR3 contains 16 residues. The germline V gene encodes CDR1 MNHEY and CDR2 SVGAGI. Trimming took 2 bases from V and 7 from J; bases not matched to a gene: 6. This CDR3 reads CASSYATSGSVNEQFF. CDR3 in DNA: TGTGCCAGCAGTTACGCGACTAGCGGGAGTGTAAATGAGCAGTTCTTC.

This clonotype has ten or more counts. V is TRBV5-8 and J is TRBJ2-1; 11 bases agree with TRBD2. V trimming: 5 bases; J trimming: 10 bases; junction bases outside the gene matches: 17. This CDR3 spans 17 amino acids. Looked up from germline, CDR1 is SGHTS and CDR2 is YDEGEE. The CDR3 sequence is CASRRTRGIAGGGEQFF. CDR3 nucleotide sequence: TGTGCCAGCAGGCGGACCCGTGGAATAGCGGGAGGGGGGGAGCAGTTCTTC.

Details on this clonotype: A much bigger clone sits one base away, suggesting this may be a read error. This chain links TRBV27 with TRBJ2-5; unclear D gene. The CDR3 runs to 14 residues. Per the germline V gene, CDR1 is MNHEY and CDR2 is SMNVEV (reference sequence). V gave up 7 bases and J gave up 5 bases, with 17 bases separating them. The CDR3 region is CASNRTPSTETQYF. CDR3 DNA: TGTGCCAGCAATCGGACCCCGTCGACTGAGACCCAGTACTTC.

This clonotype was detected many times. The rearrangement joins TRBV24-1 to TRBJ2-1, with no clear D. Germline-derived CDR1 and CDR2 are KGHDR and SFDVKD. The CDR3 runs 14 residues. Trimming shortened V by 2 bases and J by 8 bases, and 12 bases separated the two germline ends. The chain's CDR3 is CATSDWSRADEQFF. In nucleotides, the CDR3 is TGTGCCACCAGTGATTGGAGCCGGGCGGATGAGCAGTTCTTC.

A note on this clonotype: The germline gene is not matched at one end of the junction; a read error may be the cause. This sequence joins TRBV2 and TRBJ2-1; 11 bases are shared with TRBD2. The CDR3 runs to 16 residues. The V gene's germline CDR1 is SNHLY and CDR2 FYNNEI. The CDR3 here is CASTLGTSGFLYEQSF. The DNA for the CDR3 is TGTGCCAGCACCCTAGGGACTAGCGGATTCTTGTATGAGCAGTCCTTC. Drawing the rest from reference TRBV2 and TRBJ2-1, the complete variable domain is EPEVTQTPSHQVTQMGQEVILRCVPISNHLYFYWYRQILGQKVEFLVSFYNNEISEKSEIFDDQFSVERPDGSNFTLKIRSTKLEDSAMYFCASTLGTSGFLYEQSFGPGTRLTVL.

This clonotype appeared a single time. V usage is TRBV9 and J usage is TRBJ1-1, with 9 positions matching TRBD1. The V segment lost 3 bases and the J segment 0 bases; nucleotides outside the gene matches: 9. The CDR3 loop spans 17 amino acids. Germline CDR1 is SGDLS and CDR2 is YYNGEE. The CDR3 nucleotides are TGTGCCAGCAGCGCAAATGACAGGGGGTGGATGAACACTGAAGCTTTCTTT. Protein sequence: CASSANDRGWMNTEAFF.

This clonotype was seen repeatedly, ten times or more. V gene TRBV19 combines with J gene TRBJ1-5, with D possibly TRBD1 on 5 matching bases. From germline, CDR1 is LNHDA and CDR2 SQIVND (reference sequence). Trimming cost V 5 bases and J 3 bases, with 26 bases left between them. This CDR3 has 19 amino acids. In nucleotides, the CDR3 is TGTGCCAGTAGTGCCCGTCGCCTACGGGACTCAAGTCTCAATCAGCCCCAGCATTTT. Translated, it gives CASSARRLRDSSLNQPQHF.

This clonotype was found a few times. The V call is TRBV27, the J call TRBJ2-1, with 11 bases aligning to TRBD1. CDR3 size: 15 residues. Unmatched junction bases numbered 4, after V lost 4 bases and J lost 5 bases. The germline V gene has CDR1 MNHEY and CDR2 SMNVEV (reference sequence). The CDR3 nucleotides read TGTGCCAGCAGTTCCGGGACAGGGGGAAACAATGAGCAGTTCTTC. Amino acid sequence: CASSSGTGGNNEQFF.

This clonotype was found once. This rearrangement joins TRBV11-2 to TRBJ1-1, with 8 positions matching TRBD1. Germline loops: CDR1 SGHAT, CDR2 FQNNGV. The V segment lost 5 bases and the J segment 8 bases; nucleotides outside the gene matches: 7. The CDR3 has 13 amino acids. This CDR3 reads CASSLTGGGEAFF. CDR3 sequence (DNA): TGTGCCAGCAGCCTAACAGGGGGTGGGGAAGCTTTCTTT.

The table lists this clonotype with many counts. The chain joins TRBV29-1 to TRBJ2-5; no reliable D call. Germline CDR1 and CDR2: SQVTM and ANQGSEA. This CDR3 is built from 12 residues. Trimming pared 2 bases from V and 0 bases from J, leaving 4 bases between. CDR3 DNA: TGCAGCGTTGAACTTCACCAAGAGACCCAGTACTTC. Residues: CSVELHQETQYF.

A single count supports this clonotype. The chain combines TRBV20-1 with TRBJ2-1; D unresolved. The V end lost 6 bases, the J end lost 3 bases, and 12 bases lay between the germline ends. The germline V gene encodes CDR1 DFQATT and CDR2 SNEGSKA (reference sequence). This CDR3 spans 13 amino acids. CDR3 sequence: CSALQEFYNEQFF. The CDR3 DNA reads as TGCAGTGCCCTACAAGAATTCTACAATGAGCAGTTCTTC.